This is a list of T cell receptor beta chains from one sample in a study of blood T cell repertoires in COVID-19. Assay: immunoSEQ multiplex PCR; the TCRdb copy retains only in-frame clones and omits some. The table has fewer than 300,000 clones, about 85% seen once. Input material: peripheral blood. Every receptor here comes from a human donor in a cohort sampled during active COVID-19. CDR3s include the opening cysteine and the closing phenylalanine or tryptophan. The order of the fields is V gene, clone size, D gene, J gene, CDR3 protein, CDR3 DNA. A D gene is named only where the DNA matches it firmly. Clone size, where shown, is once, few, many, or a class for clones that have expanded.

>TRBV27|-|-|TRBJ2-2
CASSPERPNTGELFF
TGTGCCAGCAGCCCGGAGAGGCCAAACACCGGGGAGCTGTTTTTT
>TRBV27|few|-|TRBJ1-5
CASSRQVGTQPQHF
TGTGCCAGCAGCCGACAGGTCGGGACTCAGCCCCAGCATTTT
>TRBV10-2|-|TRBD1|TRBJ1-5
CASSATGAVQPQHF
TGCGCCAGCAGTGCGACAGGGGCCGTTCAGCCCCAGCATTTT
>TRBV11-2|-|-|TRBJ2-3
CASSLEGSQGPTDTQYF
TGTGCCAGCAGCCTCGAAGGTAGCCAGGGGCCCACAGATACGCAGTATTTT
>TRBV7-6|many|-|TRBJ2-2
CASRTGTQNTGELFF
TGTGCCAGCAGAACGGGGACTCAGAACACCGGGGAGCTGTTTTTT
>TRBV11-3|-|-|TRBJ1-1
CASSFRGMNTEAFF
TGTGCCAGCAGCTTCAGGGGCATGAACACTGAAGCTTTCTTT
>TRBV3-1/TRBV3-2|-|-|TRBJ1-6
CASSQGSSSYNSPLHF
TGTGCCAGCAGCCAAGGCTCTTCGAGTTATAATTCACCCCTCCACTTT
>TRBV19|-|TRBD2|TRBJ2-5
CASRSGTSGIQAPQETQYF
TGTGCCAGTAGAAGCGGGACTAGCGGGATCCAGGCTCCCCAAGAGACCCAGTACTTC
>TRBV13|once|-|TRBJ1-2
CASLPPGGDYGYTF
TGTGCCAGCCTCCCTCCCGGGGGAGACTATGGCTACACCTTC
>TRBV27|once|TRBD1|TRBJ2-7
CASSPERDSHYEQYF
TGTGCCAGCAGTCCCGAAAGGGACAGCCACTACGAGCAGTACTTC
>TRBV4-1|-|TRBD1|TRBJ1-6
CASSQFHASGTGTSPLHF
TGCGCCAGCAGCCAGTTCCATGCATCCGGGACAGGGACTTCACCCCTCCACTTT
>TRBV30|-|-|TRBJ1-5
CAWSTQGIQPQHF
TGTGCCTGGAGTACTCAGGGGATCCAGCCCCAGCATTTT
>TRBV7-2|-|-|TRBJ2-1
CASSPTRSMGNEQFF
TGTGCCAGCAGCCCGACTAGATCAATGGGCAATGAGCAGTTCTTC
>TRBV19|once|TRBD2|TRBJ2-7
CASSTSGTVYEQYF
TGTGCCAGTAGTACTAGCGGGACAGTTTACGAGCAGTACTTC
>TRBV19|few|-|TRBJ2-7
CASSLTDSYEQYF
TGTGCCAGTAGTTTGACTGACTCCTACGAGCAGTACTTC
>TRBV4-3|-|TRBD2|TRBJ2-1
CASSQGGLAVNEQFF
TGCGCCAGCAGCCAGGGGGGACTAGCGGTTAATGAGCAGTTCTTC
>TRBV15|-|-|TRBJ2-3
CATSRDSSVADTQYF
TGTGCCACCAGCAGAGATTCTTCAGTCGCAGATACGCAGTATTTT
>TRBV7-2|-|TRBD2|TRBJ2-1
CASSLGGTSGNEQFF
TGTGCCAGCAGCTTAGGTGGGACTAGCGGCAATGAGCAGTTCTTC
>TRBV7-9|-|TRBD1|TRBJ2-7
CASSGQGISEQYF
TGTGCCAGCAGCGGACAGGGGATTAGCGAGCAGTACTTC
>TRBV11-2|-|TRBD2|TRBJ2-1
CASSLNSGRLGNEQFF
TGTGCCAGCAGCTTGAATAGCGGGAGACTAGGGAATGAGCAGTTCTTC
>TRBV6-6|-|TRBD2|TRBJ2-1
CASSNSGSVHEQFF
TGTGCCAGCAGCAATAGCGGGAGTGTCCATGAGCAGTTCTTC
>TRBV18|once|-|TRBJ2-2
CASSELLNTGELFF
TGTGCCAGCTCAGAACTCCTGAACACCGGGGAGCTGTTTTTT
>TRBV18|-|-|TRBJ2-3
CASSRDSGGTDTQYF
TGTGCCAGCTCACGTGACTCGGGGGGCACAGATACGCAGTATTTT
>TRBV6-5|-|-|TRBJ2-7
CASSQRGYNEQYF
TGTGCCAGCAGTCAACGGGGGTACAACGAGCAGTACTTC
>TRBV13|-|-|TRBJ2-7
CASSLSRLGLAYEQYF
TGTGCCAGCAGCTTATCGAGACTAGGGCTGGCCTACGAGCAGTACTTC
>TRBV6-4|-|TRBD2|TRBJ2-2
CASSELAGTGELFF
TGTGCCAGCAGTGAACTAGCGGGAACCGGGGAGCTGTTTTTT
>TRBV6-5|-|TRBD1|TRBJ2-7
CASSSPRQGPTEQYF
TGTGCCAGCAGTTCCCCCCGACAGGGCCCCACCGAGCAGTACTTC
>TRBV5-1|-|-|TRBJ1-4
CASSPQVDEKLFF
TGCGCCAGCAGTCCACAGGTCGATGAAAAACTGTTTTTT
>TRBV7-9|-|-|TRBJ2-7
CASSLAQGLYEQYF
TGTGCCAGCAGCTTAGCCCAGGGTCTATACGAGCAGTACTTC
>TRBV23-1|-|TRBD1|TRBJ2-2
CASSQSRTRDRVGTGELFF
TGCGCCAGCAGTCAATCGAGAACCCGGGACAGGGTAGGGACCGGGGAGCTGTTTTTT
>TRBV29-1|-|-|TRBJ2-1
CSVAPGHLPSYNEQFF
TGCAGCGTTGCCCCGGGACACCTCCCGTCCTACAATGAGCAGTTCTTC
>TRBV7-3|few|TRBD2|TRBJ2-4
CASSLVGPAGVKNIQYF
TGTGCCAGCAGCCTGGTCGGTCCGGCGGGAGTGAAAAACATTCAGTACTTC
>TRBV7-2|-|TRBD2|TRBJ2-1
CASSLRGGRMSYNEQFF
TGTGCCAGCAGCTTGAGGGGCGGGAGGATGTCCTACAATGAGCAGTTCTTC
>TRBV2|-|TRBD2|TRBJ2-3
CASSRAGGPGGTQYF
TGTGCCAGCAGTAGAGCGGGAGGGCCGGGGGGTACGCAGTATTTT
>TRBV7-3|-|TRBD2|TRBJ2-3
CASSLGVAGGADTQYF
TGTGCCAGCAGCTTAGGAGTAGCGGGAGGAGCAGATACGCAGTATTTT
>TRBV18|-|TRBD1|TRBJ1-5
CASSPRGTGDTQPQHF
TGTGCCAGCTCACCACGAGGGACAGGGGACACTCAGCCCCAGCATTTT
>TRBV15|few|-|TRBJ2-1
CATSTEFRDEQFF
TGTGCCACCAGCACTGAGTTCCGGGATGAGCAGTTCTTC
>TRBV18|once|-|TRBJ1-1
CASSPEQTEAFF
TGTGCCAGCTCTCCGGAGCAAACTGAAGCTTTCTTT
>TRBV12-3/TRBV12-4|-|TRBD1|TRBJ2-3
CASTPTGPDTQYF
TGTGCCAGCACCCCGACAGGGCCCGATACGCAGTATTTT
>TRBV4-1|-|-|TRBJ1-5
CASSLSETNQPQHF
TGCGCCAGCAGCCTCAGTGAGACTAATCAGCCCCAGCATTTT
>TRBV28|-|TRBD1|TRBJ1-2
CASSTGQANNYGYTF
TGTGCCAGCAGCACGGGACAGGCAAATAACTATGGCTACACCTTC
>TRBV28|-|-|TRBJ1-4
CASSRANEKLFF
TGTGCCAGCTCCAGGGCTAATGAAAAACTGTTTTTT